What follows are 24 T cell receptor beta chains derived from one specimen sequenced in a study of tumor and adjacent non-tumor tissue in lung cancer. The library came from three nested PCR rounds adapted from ARM-PCR protocols. TCRdb passed the multiplex PCR reads through MiXCR, listing each CDR3 protein once. The sample yields 75,000 to 80,000 distinct CDR3 sequences, 75% to 90% seen once. This sample's RNA came from whole unsorted tissue. Sequencing input: lung tumor tissue. All receptors come from a woman aged 45 to 65 with non-small cell lung cancer.

This clonotype has a single count. It is likely a read error, because the conserved phenylalanine at the end of the CDR3 is missing. The V gene is TRBV20-1, the J gene TRBJ2-1; D is uncertain. The CDR3 extends over 11 amino acids. CDR1 is DFQATT, CDR2 SNEGSKA, per germline (reference sequence). In DNA form, the CDR3 reads TGCAGTGATAGAGATTACTATTCGCAGTTCTTA. Its protein product is CSDRDYYSQFL.

V gene TRBV6-6 combines with J gene TRBJ1-5, with 12 bases fitting TRBD1. In germline, CDR1 is MNHNY, CDR2 SVGAGI (reference sequence). Trimming cost V 3 bases and J 2 bases; bases outside gene matches: 11. This CDR3 contains 19 residues. The CDR3 sequence: CASSYPGTGGSRGNQPQHF. CDR3 coding DNA: TGTGCCAGCAGTTATCCGGGGACAGGGGGCTCAAGGGGCAATCAGCCCCAGCATTTT.

Regarding this clonotype: As the CDR3 is not closed by the conserved phenylalanine or tryptophan, this likely results from a read error. The chain recombines TRBV4-3 with TRBJ2-1; 8 bases align to TRBD2. V was pared by 3 bases and J by 5 bases, with 9 bases of the junction left unmatched. CDR3 length: 16 residues. CDR1 and CDR2 (germline): LGHNA, YSLEER. The CDR3 region has the DNA TGCGCCAGCAGCCAGACAACTAGCGGCAACGACAATGAGCAGTTCATC. Protein: CASSQTTSGNDNEQFI.

Concerning this clonotype itself: Since no conserved phenylalanine or tryptophan closes the CDR3, a read error is the likely cause. The rearrangement links TRBV29-1 to TRBJ1-1; D is unclear. CDR1 and CDR2 (germline): SQVTM, ANQGSEA. This CDR3 spans 14 amino acids. The chain's CDR3 is CSVEALQDYTEAFS. For the CDR3, the DNA is TGTAGCGTTGAGGCCCTGCAGGATTACACTGAAGCTTTCTCT.

Of note for this clonotype: One end of the junction does not line up with germline, which may come from a read error. The J gene is TRBJ2-3, the V gene TRBV12-3 or TRBV12-4, with TRBD2 as a possible D gene (5 bases). CDR3 length equals 16 residues. CDR3 in amino acids: CASSLDTSGSTDTHYF. The CDR3 nucleotides are TGTGCCAGCAGTCTAGATACCAGCGGATCCACAGATACGCACTATTTT.

Notes on this clonotype: A read error may be the cause here, since a much bigger clone is one base away. The chain has TRBV10-3 and TRBJ2-7; D unclear. V was pared by 0 bases and J by 5 bases, with 8 bases between. This CDR3 has 13 residues. Germline assignment: CDR1 ENHRY and CDR2 SYGVKD. Here the CDR3 reads CAISESLVDEQYF. DNA for the CDR3: TGTGCCATCAGTGAGTCGCTAGTGGACGAGCAGTACTTC.

Concerning this clonotype itself: One end of the junction is discordant with germline, which a read error may explain. The V call is TRBV6-5, the J call TRBJ2-2, with D possibly TRBD1 on 6 matching bases. Germline CDR1 and CDR2: MNHEY and SVGAGI. CDR3 length: 13 residues. CDR3 protein: CGSRPRGHGEMFF. The CDR3 coding sequence is TGTGGCAGCAGGCCCAGGGGTCACGGGGAGATGTTTTTT.

Concerning this clonotype itself: A junction boundary mismatches the germline segment, possibly from a read error. The V and J genes are TRBV11-2 and TRBJ2-7; possibly TRBD2 for D (6 bases). There are 17 residues in the CDR3. Germline V gene sequence: CDR1 SGHAT, CDR2 FQNNGV. The CDR3: CASILAAGRSGPYEQYF. Written as DNA, the CDR3 is TGTGCCAGCATCTTAGCCGCGGGACGCTCGGGGCCCTACGAGCAATACTTC.

The sample holds a few counts of this clonotype. The gene calls are TRBV18 and TRBJ2-2; no firm D call. Trimming left V 6 bases short and J 8 bases short, with 13 bases between. The CDR3 consists of 13 residues. CDR1 is KGHSH, CDR2 LQKENI, per germline. For the CDR3, the DNA is TGTGCCAGCTCCACTTCGTCGCAAGGGGAGCTGTTTTTT. Amino acids: CASSTSSQGELFF.

Regarding this clonotype: Since the CDR3 does not end with the conserved phenylalanine or tryptophan, this likely comes from a read error. The V and J genes are TRBV29-1 and TRBJ1-1; possible D gene TRBD1, 5 bases. The CDR3 spans 14 residues. Germline-derived CDR1 and CDR2 are SQVTM and ANQGSEA. Deletions cut 5 bases from V and 4 bases from J, with 17 bases between. DNA of the CDR3: TGCAGCGTTACAGTCAAGGGGTCGGTCACTGAAGCTTTCTAT. Residues: CSVTVKGSVTEAFY.

As for this clonotype: The junction differs from germline at one of its ends, possibly a read error. The rearrangement uses TRBV4-3 and TRBJ2-1, with a weak D call TRBD2 (6 bases). The CDR3 spans 18 residues. Germline V gene lookup returns CDR1 LGHNA and CDR2 YSLEER. The CDR3 loop reads CPSSQDATGGVSYIEQFF. CDR3 nucleotides: TGCCCCAGCAGCCAAGATGCGACTGGCGGGGTCTCCTACATTGAGCAGTTCTTC.

Regarding this clonotype: A read error may produce the germline difference seen at one junction end. The chain links TRBV6-2 or TRBV6-3 to TRBJ1-1; 8 bases align to TRBD1. Germline lookup yields CDR1 MNHEY and CDR2 SVGEGT. CDR3 length: 15 amino acids. The CDR3 protein is CASSGDRGGYSEAVF. CDR3 coding DNA: TGTGCCAGCAGTGGCGACAGGGGCGGGTACTCTGAAGCTGTCTTT.

About this clonotype itself: Relative to the germline gene, one junction end is altered; a read error may explain this. The chain is built from TRBV28 and TRBJ2-1; 7 bases map to TRBD1. Germline V lookup: CDR1 MDHEN, CDR2 SYDVKM. The CDR3 is 16 amino acids. The CDR3 bases are TGTGTCAGCAAACCTCACCGGGACAGCATATACAATGAGCAGTTCTTC. It specifies CVSKPHRDSIYNEQFF.

Remarks on this clonotype: A junction end diverges from the germline sequence, so it may reflect a read error. This chain joins TRBV6-5 and TRBJ2-7; D may be TRBD1 (5 bases). Germline V gene data show CDR1 as MNHEY and CDR2 as SVGAGI. CDR3 length: 15 amino acids. This CDR3 reads CASSPGFRVWYEEYF. For the CDR3, the DNA is TGTGCCAGCAGTCCAGGGTTCAGGGTATGGTACGAGGAGTACTTC.

The CDR3 loop is CASSQNLGNCNQPQHF. The DNA of the CDR3 is TGCGCCAGCAGCCAAAATTTAGGAAACTGCAATCAGCCCCAGCATTTT. J is TRBJ1-5 and V is TRBV4-1, with D hard to call. Germline V gives CDR1 MGHRA, CDR2 YSYEKL. The CDR3 is 16 residues long. V was clipped by 2 bases and J by 2 bases, with 13 bases between them.

V usage is TRBV10-3 and J usage is TRBJ2-1, with D perhaps matching TRBD1 (5 bases). Gene TRBJ2-7 matches the end of the DNA better, so the J call may be wrong. This CDR3 comprises 12 residues. CDR1 is ENHRY, CDR2 SYGVKD, per germline. The CDR3 region is CAIRRTSDEQYF. CDR3 nucleotides: TGTGCCATCAGGCGGACAAGCGATGAGCAGTACTTC.

The chain recombines TRBV29-1 with TRBJ2-6, with a tentative D call TRBD1 (5 bases). The ends were cut back, 4 bases at V and 17 bases at J, with 27 bases in the middle. CDR1 is SQVTM and CDR2 is ANQGSEA in the germline V gene. The CDR3 length is 15 residues. DNA for the CDR3: TGCAGCGTTGTAGAACAGAACTCTGGGGCCAACATGTTGACTTTC. This translates into CSVVEQNSGANMLTF.

The chain joins TRBV20-1 to TRBJ2-7; D gene ambiguous. Germline CDR1 DFQATT, CDR2 SNEGSKA (reference sequence). V shed 6 bases and J shed 0 bases, with 12 bases lying between them. The CDR3 runs to 13 residues. The CDR3 is CSAQTGYSYEQYF. The CDR3 DNA is TGCAGTGCGCAGACTGGCTACTCCTACGAGCAGTACTTC.

This clonotype appeared a single time. This sequence joins TRBV28 and TRBJ2-5, with unresolved D. CDR1 and CDR2 from the germline V gene are MDHEN and SYDVKM. This CDR3 has 15 amino acids. V gave up 9 bases and J gave up 5 bases, with 22 bases separating them. This CDR3 reads CARNDTTQGQETQYF. CDR3 DNA: TGTGCCAGAAATGATACGACACAAGGCCAGGAGACCCAGTACTTC. Combining the CDR3 with reference TRBV28 and TRBJ2-5 gives the whole variable domain DVKVTQSSRYLVKRTGEKVFLECVQDMDHENMFWYRQDPGLGLRLIYFSYDVKMKEKGDIPEGYSVSREKKERFSLILESASTNQTSMYLCARNDTTQGQETQYFGPGTRLLVL.

The chain carries TRBV10-2 and TRBJ1-1; possibly TRBD1 for D (5 bases). Germline V CDR1 and CDR2: WSHSY, SAAADI. The CDR3 is 12 amino acids. The CDR3 DNA follows: TGCAACAGCAGGGACTCGAACACTGAAGCTTTCTTT. Translation: CNSRDSNTEAFF.

The count of this clonotype is one. An end of the junction differs from the germline gene, which may be a read error. The chain is built from TRBV20-1 and TRBJ2-2, with TRBD2 matching 9 bases. There are 14 residues in the CDR3. The V gene's germline CDR1 is DFQATT and CDR2 SNEGSKA (reference sequence). CDR3 sequence (DNA): TGCAGTGTTAGTCCTAGCGGGATTTCCGGGGAGCTGTTTTTC. It yields the protein CSVSPSGISGELFF.

The rearrangement uses TRBV5-1 and TRBJ2-5; weak D call: TRBD1 (6 bases). Trimming left V 4 bases short and J 4 bases short, with 14 bases between. This CDR3 contains 14 residues. Germline V gene sequence: CDR1 SGHRS, CDR2 YFSETQ. CDR3 sequence: CASSPGTSLETQYF. CDR3 nucleotides: TGCGCCAGCAGCCCAGGGACATCCCTAGAGACCCAGTACTTC.

As to this clonotype: This CDR3 fails to terminate in the conserved phenylalanine or tryptophan, so it likely reflects a read error. The rearrangement links TRBV4-1 to TRBJ1-3; D not resolved. The CDR3 sequence is 14 residues long. The V end was cut by 6 bases, the J end by 2 bases, with 11 bases between. The germline V gene has CDR1 MGHRA and CDR2 YSYEKL. CDR3 in DNA: TGCGCCAGCAGGCAAACGGCACCTGGAAACACCATATATCTT. Translated, it gives CASRQTAPGNTIYL.

This clonotype is termed medium-sized (0.01 to 0.1%). The rearrangement joins TRBV20-1 to TRBJ1-6; TRBD1 matches at 8 bases. The CDR3 is made up of 15 amino acids. The germline CDR1 and CDR2 sequences are DFQATT and SNEGSKA (reference sequence). V shed 1 base and J 9 bases; nucleotides not matched to a gene: 8. CDR3 DNA: TGCAGTGCTAGAGGCAAGACAGGGGAGTCTTCACCCCTCCACTTT. As protein: CSARGKTGESSPLHF.